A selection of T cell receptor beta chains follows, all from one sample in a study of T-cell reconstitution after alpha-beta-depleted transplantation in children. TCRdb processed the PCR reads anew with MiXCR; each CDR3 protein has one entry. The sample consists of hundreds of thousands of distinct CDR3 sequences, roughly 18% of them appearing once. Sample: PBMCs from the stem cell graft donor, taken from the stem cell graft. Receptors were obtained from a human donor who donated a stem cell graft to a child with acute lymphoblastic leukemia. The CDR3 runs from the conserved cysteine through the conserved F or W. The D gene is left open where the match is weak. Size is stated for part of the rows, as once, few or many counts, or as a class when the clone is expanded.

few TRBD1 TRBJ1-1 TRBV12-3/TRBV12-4 TGTGCCAGCAGTTTAAAGTTGAGGGGCAGGGGGCTGTCGCATCGAAATCAACCCGCGTCTTTCTTT CASSLKLRGRGLSHRNQPASFF
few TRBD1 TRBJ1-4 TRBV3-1 TGTGCCAGCAGCCCCGGGACAGGGGAGGCGGATAGTGAAAAACTGTTTTTT CASSPGTGEADSEKLFF
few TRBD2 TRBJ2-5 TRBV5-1 TGCGCCAGCAGCTTGGAGATACTAGCGGGTATCCAAGAGACCCAGTACTTC CASSLEILAGIQETQYF
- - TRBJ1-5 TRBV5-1 TGCGCCAGCAGCTTGGGGGGTACCAATCAGCCCCAGCATTTT CASSLGGTNQPQHF
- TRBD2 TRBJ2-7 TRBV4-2 TGTGCCAGCAGCCAAGAAGCCTGGGGGGGCTACGAGCAGTACTTC CASSQEAWGGYEQYF
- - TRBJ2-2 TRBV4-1 TGCGCCAGCAGCCAATTCCGGGAGCTGTTTTTT CASSQFRELFF
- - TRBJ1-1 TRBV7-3 TGTGCCAGCAGGGTGGGACATCCGAACACTGAAGCTTTCTTT CASRVGHPNTEAFF
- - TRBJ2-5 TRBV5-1 TGCGCCAGCAGCTTCGAGGGTAGCGGCCTCCAAGAGACCCAGTACTTC CASSFEGSGLQETQYF
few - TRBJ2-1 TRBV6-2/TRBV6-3 TGTGCCAGCAGTTACTCAAGGGCCACGCCGGGGTACAATGAGCAGTTCTTC CASSYSRATPGYNEQFF
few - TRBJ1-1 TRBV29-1 TGCAGCGTTGTGCCCAGGACGAACACTGAAGCTTTCTTT CSVVPRTNTEAFF
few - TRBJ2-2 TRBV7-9 TGTGCCAGCAGCTTAAGCCTAAGTACCGGGGAGCTGTTTTTT CASSLSLSTGELFF
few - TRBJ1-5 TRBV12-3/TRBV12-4 TGTGCCAGCCGAGATGAAGGCGGCAATCAGCCCCAGCATTTT CASRDEGGNQPQHF
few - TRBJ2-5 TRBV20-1 TGCAGTGCTAGCACCCCAGCGGAGACCCAGTACTTC CSASTPAETQYF
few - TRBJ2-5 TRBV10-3 TGTGCCATCAGCCCCGGGGCCATGGGCGGGGAGACCCAGTACTTC CAISPGAMGGETQYF
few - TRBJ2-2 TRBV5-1 TGCGCCAGCAGCTTGGTTACAGTAACCGGGGAGCTGTTTTTT CASSLVTVTGELFF
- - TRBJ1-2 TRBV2 TGTGCCAGCAGTGCCCAGGGGAATGGCTACACCTTC CASSAQGNGYTF
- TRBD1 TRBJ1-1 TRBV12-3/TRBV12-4 TGTGCCAGCAGTTTATATACTCAGGGGGACACTGAAGCTTTCTTT CASSLYTQGDTEAFF
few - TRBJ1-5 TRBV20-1 TGCAGTGCTTGGTTGGGGTCCGATCAGCCCCAGCATTTT CSAWLGSDQPQHF
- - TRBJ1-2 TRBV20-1 TGCAGTGCTAGAGATCCGGGACAACCTACTAACTATGGCTACACCTTC CSARDPGQPTNYGYTF
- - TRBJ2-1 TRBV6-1 TGTGCCAGCGGCAGGGGGAGGGCCTCCTACAATGAGCAGTTCTTC CASGRGRASYNEQFF
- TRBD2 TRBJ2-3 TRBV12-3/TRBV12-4 TGTGCCAGCAGTTTGCTAGCGGGAGGGCCGGTTGCAGATACGCAGTATTTT CASSLLAGGPVADTQYF
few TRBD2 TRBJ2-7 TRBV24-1 TGTGCCACCAGTAGCTGGGACTATACCTGGTACTTC CATSSWDYTWYF
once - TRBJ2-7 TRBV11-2 TGTGCCAGCAGTATACAGGTCTACGAGCAGTACTTC CASSIQVYEQYF
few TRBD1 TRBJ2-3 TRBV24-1 TGTGCCACCAGTTCCCCCCCCCAGGGGGCTGAAGATACGCAGTATTTT CATSSPPQGAEDTQYF
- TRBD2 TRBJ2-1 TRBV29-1 TGCAGCGTTGAAGGACCTAGCGGCATCTACAATGAGCAGTTCTTC CSVEGPSGIYNEQFF
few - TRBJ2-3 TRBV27 TGTGCCAGCAGTTTCCAAGGGACCACAGATACGCAGTATTTT CASSFQGTTDTQYF
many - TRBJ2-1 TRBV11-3 TGTGCCAGCAGGGGTGGGTCCTACAATGAGCAGTTCTTC CASRGGSYNEQFF
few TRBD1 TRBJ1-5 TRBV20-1 TGCAGTGCCCGGTGGGGACAGGGTGCACTCGCGGACCAGCCCCAGCATTTT CSARWGQGALADQPQHF
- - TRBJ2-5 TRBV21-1 TGTGCCAGCAGCCCTTGGGGCGGGGCCCCAGAGACCCAGTACTTC CASSPWGGAPETQYF
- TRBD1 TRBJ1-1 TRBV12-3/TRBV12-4 TGTGCCAGCAGTTTAGAAAGGACAGGGGCGACTGAAGCTTTCTTT CASSLERTGATEAFF
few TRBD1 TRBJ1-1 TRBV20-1 TGCAGTGCTACCCCGACAGGGGACACTGAAGCTTTCTTT CSATPTGDTEAFF
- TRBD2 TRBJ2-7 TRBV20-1 TGCAGTCCCAGCGCGGGAGGATCCTACGAGCAGTACTTC CSPSAGGSYEQYF
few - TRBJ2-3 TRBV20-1 TGCAGTGCTAGTCTCTTGGGCCGCGGAGATACGCAGTATTTT CSASLLGRGDTQYF
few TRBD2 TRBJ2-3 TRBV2 TGTGCCAGCAGTCGAGTAGCGGGACCACCGATCACAGATACGCAGTATTTT CASSRVAGPPITDTQYF
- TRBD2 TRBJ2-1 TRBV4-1 TGCGCCAGCAGCCAAGTGGGCGGGAGGTCCTACAATGAGCAGTTCTTC CASSQVGGRSYNEQFF
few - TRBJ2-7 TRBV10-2 TGCGCCAGCATCCCGGACAGTTCCTACGAGCAGTACTTC CASIPDSSYEQYF
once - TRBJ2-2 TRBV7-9 TGTGCCAGCAGCTTAGGCTGGATCCAGAACACCGGGGAGCTGTTTTTT CASSLGWIQNTGELFF
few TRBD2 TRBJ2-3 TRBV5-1 TGCGCCAGCAGCGCTCGGACTAGCGGGAGGCCGGATACGCAGTATTTT CASSARTSGRPDTQYF
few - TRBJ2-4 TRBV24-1 TGTGCCACCAGTGATCCCCGAGCCAAAAACATTCAGTACTTC CATSDPRAKNIQYF
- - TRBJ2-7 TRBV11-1 TGTGCCAGCAGCGCAATCCGGGACCATAGCTACGAGCAGTACTTC CASSAIRDHSYEQYF
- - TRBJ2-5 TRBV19 TGTGCCAGTAGTATTAAAGCGGGCGCGGCGCGGGGGACCCAGTACTTC CASSIKAGAARGTQYF
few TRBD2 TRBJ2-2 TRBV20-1 TGCAGTGCTTCCCGAACTAGCGGGAGAAGGGCCGGGGAGCTGTTTTTT CSASRTSGRRAGELFF
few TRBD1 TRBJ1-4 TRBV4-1 TGCGCCAGCACAAGACCACAGGGGAGGTTGGGTGAAAAACTGTTTTTT CASTRPQGRLGEKLFF
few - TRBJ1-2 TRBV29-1 TGCAGCGTTGAGACGACGAATGGCTACACCTTC CSVETTNGYTF
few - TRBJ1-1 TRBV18 TGTGCCAGCTCACCGACGAGACAGAGAGATAGGAACACTGAAGCTTTCTTT CASSPTRQRDRNTEAFF
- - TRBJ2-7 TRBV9 TGTGCCAGCAGCGGGGGCACTAGACTCTACGAGCAGTACTTC CASSGGTRLYEQYF
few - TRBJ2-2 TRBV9 TGTGCCAGCAGCAAAGACGGACTCACGAACACCGGGGAGCTGTTTTTT CASSKDGLTNTGELFF
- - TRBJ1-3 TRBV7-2 TGTGCCAGCAGGTGGGGTGGTAGAAACACCATATATTTT CASRWGGRNTIYF
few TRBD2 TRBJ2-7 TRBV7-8 TGTGCCAGCAGCTTAGTTGAGCGGGAATACGAGCAGTACTTC CASSLVEREYEQYF
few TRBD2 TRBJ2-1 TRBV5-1 TGCGCCAGCAGCTTGGCCTTTACTCGGGCGGGAGCGGGCGATGAGCAGTTCTTC CASSLAFTRAGAGDEQFF
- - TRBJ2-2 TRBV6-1 TGTGCCACCGTGGGGGCGGTAAACACCGGGGAGCTGTTTTTT CATVGAVNTGELFF
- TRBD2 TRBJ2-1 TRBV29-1 TGCAGCGCAAGACTAGCGCTTAGCTCCTACCATGAGCAGTTCTTC CSARLALSSYHEQFF
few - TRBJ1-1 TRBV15 TGTGCCACCAGCCACCGACAGGCACCTGAAGCTTTCTTT CATSHRQAPEAFF
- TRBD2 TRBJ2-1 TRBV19 TGTGCCAGTACCAGACTAGCGGGAGGGCACAATGAGCAGTTCTTC CASTRLAGGHNEQFF
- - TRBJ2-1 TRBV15 TGTGCCACCAGCAGTAAGACCTACAATGAGCAGTTCTTC CATSSKTYNEQFF
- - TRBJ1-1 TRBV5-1 TGCGCCAGCAGCTTGGATCGCGGGGGGAACACTGAAGCTTTCTTT CASSLDRGGNTEAFF
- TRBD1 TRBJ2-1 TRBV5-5 TGTGCCAGCAGCTTCCAATTTACAGGGGTCGGCACAAATGAGCAGTTCTTC CASSFQFTGVGTNEQFF
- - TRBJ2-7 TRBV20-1 TGCAGTGCCCAAGGGAGGTGGGGGGAGCGCGACGAGCAGTACTTC CSAQGRWGERDEQYF